This T cell receptor beta chain was sequenced for a study of regulatory T cells in long-lasting Graves disease. Documented time point: persistent/refractory GD, antithyroid drugs over 5 years with positive TRAb. From PBMCs, RNA was extracted and then used to make the TCR library. The diagnosis of Graves' disease used American Thyroid Association guidelines. A roughly 10-milliliter sample of peripheral blood was drawn into EDTA tubes. Building the TCR beta libraries relied on iRepertoire HTBI primers, and CDR3 regions underwent Arm-PCR. In the original workflow: Among the samples, roughly 61 TRBV and 14 TRBJ segments were identified. TCRdb passed the multiplex PCR reads through MiXCR, listing each CDR3 protein once. The V and J calls and clone size are TCRdb's, not the authors'. The sample contains a few hundred thousand distinct CDR3 sequences, around a quarter of which appear only once. Germline V gene sequence: CDR1 DFQATT, CDR2 SNEGSKA (reference sequence). The CDR3 length is 16 residues. V was shortened by 5 bases and J by 3 bases, with 23 bases between the two germline ends.

The starting material was peripheral blood mononuclear cells (PBMCs), obtained when the disease was refractory, from a patient treated with antithyroid drugs. The receptor comes from a female donor with Graves disease. The V and J genes are TRBV20-1 and TRBJ2-7; D gene uncertain. CDR3: CSAPSLDAQGYYEQYF. The DNA of the CDR3 is TGCAGTGCTCCAAGCCTGGACGCGCAAGGGTACTACGAGCAGTACTTC.